What follows is one TCR beta chain and its context. TCRdb itself ran the 5' RACE reads through MiXCR, one entry per CDR3 protein. Here the sample spans roughly 600,000 distinct CDR3 sequences, 15% to 20% being singletons. This specimen belongs to a study of T-cell memory formation after mild COVID-19. Trimming took off 4 bases at V and 5 bases at J, with 20 bases between the two ends. The CDR3 has 16 amino acids. Germline V lookup: CDR1 LGHDT, CDR2 YNNKEL (reference sequence). The rearrangement links TRBV3-1 to TRBJ2-5; D may correspond to TRBD1 or TRBD2 (6 bases each). Material for sequencing was PBMCs or a T cell subset sorted from them (not recorded which). This receptor was identified in an adult woman who had mild COVID-19 (a few samples of this study predate the infection). Cell type and time point are not known. The CDR3, as DNA: TGTGCCAGCAGCCCCCGGTCTGGGGGCCGGGGGGAGACCCAGTACTTC. It yields the protein CASSPRSGGRGETQYF.